These T cell receptor beta chains were read from a single sample in a study of graft-versus-host responses after intestinal transplantation. These receptors' targets are unknown. TCRdb's copy holds only in-frame clones and misses some; the assay was immunoSEQ multiplex PCR. The data contain about 84,000 clones, 91% of them seen just once; the ten biggest clones take up less than 0.45%. The sequencing used unstimulated CD4+ T cells sorted from spleen or lymph node cells, collected before transplant. The receptors stem from a human donor who was the organ donor for an intestinal transplant. The CDR3 runs from the conserved cysteine through the conserved F or W. The size of a clone is reported for some rows only, either as once, few or many, or as a class for expanded clones.

cdr3_aa j_call clone_size v_call
CASSVGGGGANVLTF TRBJ2-6 - TRBV9
CASSWGTGSYEQYF TRBJ2-7 - TRBV5-1
CSIGTEYEAFF TRBJ1-1 once TRBV20-1
CASSQAGGRGETQYF TRBJ2-5 - TRBV5-4
CASSPRQGWNEKLFF TRBJ1-4 - TRBV18
CSVDRGHTEAFF TRBJ1-1 - TRBV29-1
CASSLSRGGELFF TRBJ2-2 - TRBV7-3
CASSLAREGETQYF TRBJ2-5 - TRBV5-1
CASSLRDRPNYGYTF TRBJ1-2 - TRBV5-6
CASSKAGGLYEQYF TRBJ2-7 - TRBV5-4
CASSLGAGPGDTQYF TRBJ2-3 - TRBV11-2
CASSLRRDEYEQYF TRBJ2-7 - TRBV27
CASSLTGTGLYNEQFF TRBJ2-1 - TRBV7-6
CASSLGPSKEKLFF TRBJ1-4 few TRBV5-1
CAITSGTGTYEQYF TRBJ2-7 once TRBV10-3
CASSPGQGEGAQHF TRBJ1-5 - TRBV5-1
CASSPTGAYGYTF TRBJ1-2 - TRBV18
CASSPDTGGLTDTQYF TRBJ2-3 - TRBV9
CSAGLARNEQFF TRBJ2-1 - TRBV29-1
CASSLVNTNYNEQFF TRBJ2-1 - TRBV7-6
CASSTGEITF TRBJ1-2 - TRBV2
CASSGRASGAPDTQYF TRBJ2-3 - TRBV10-1
CASSPLLGGSQYF TRBJ2-3 - TRBV28
CASSFSGYAVLETQYF TRBJ2-5 - TRBV7-9
CASSDSINQPQHF TRBJ1-5 - TRBV18
CASSPFGRDTQYF TRBJ2-3 once TRBV6-6
CASSLSPSGDLYNEQFF TRBJ2-1 - TRBV7-3
CASSVGGQFFYGYTF TRBJ1-2 - TRBV9
CASSVGTVQETQYF TRBJ2-5 - TRBV9
CASLELAGNTGELFF TRBJ2-2 - TRBV5-6
CASSSGLAGGANVLTF TRBJ2-6 - TRBV11-2
CASRKNAGELLGETQYF TRBJ2-5 - TRBV4-1
CASSFGSNSYNEQFF TRBJ2-1 - TRBV28
CASSSTGRYTEAFF TRBJ1-1 few TRBV6-6
CASSFGTGAPYGYTF TRBJ1-2 - TRBV28
CAISREVGEQYF TRBJ2-7 - TRBV10-3
CASSMIRSGITDTQYF TRBJ2-3 - TRBV21-1